This T cell receptor (beta chain) was sequenced in a study of CD8+ T cells in alopecia areata. Points from the study as a whole: Compared with normal scalp, lesional scalp had higher clonality and more expanded CD8+ clones. Normal-skin resident alphabeta T cells also appear among scalp sample sequences.

The CDR3 is 14 amino acids. The germline V gene encodes CDR1 GTSNPN and CDR2 SVGIG (reference sequence). The V and J ends lost 5 bases and 4 bases respectively, with 15 bases between them. cDNA prepared by RNA extraction and subsequent reverse transcription served as the template for sequencing. Data came from immunoSEQ multiplex PCR; TCRdb stores just in-frame clones and leaves some out. The sample records about 200,000 clones, around three fifths being singletons. As for this clone: What it recognizes is unknown.

The receptor was derived from a human donor in good health. This chain connects TRBV30 to TRBJ1-5, with D possibly TRBD1 on 5 matching bases. Material for sequencing was CD8+ T cells sorted from blood. CDR3: CAWGPGTQNQPQHF. The CDR3 nucleotides are TGTGCCTGGGGCCCTGGGACGCAAAATCAGCCCCAGCATTTT.